The clone carrying this T cell receptor beta chain occurred many times. Antigen specificity is unknown. This entry comes from a study of T cells in Graves' hyperthyroidism and ophthalmopathy. Findings of the study overall: Prediction of ophthalmopathy progression came a median around 6 months pre-onset. Most thyroid clonotypes expanded above 0.001 were also detected in blood.

V dropped 2 bases and J dropped 8; count of bases not matched to a gene: 11. The CDR3 has 17 amino acids. CDR1 and CDR2 from the germline V gene are SGHVS and FQNEAQ. Patients aged 18 to 65 with hyperthyroidism were newly diagnosed, with duration under 2 months. Using RNA transcripts as the source, TCR beta CDR3 regions were amplified. TCR CDR3 regions were first amplified by RT-PCR with HTBI primers. MiXCR, run by TCRdb on the multiplex PCR reads, gives a single entry per CDR3 protein. The data show about 360,000 distinct CDR3 sequences, about 13% seen once. The sequencing input was blood. The V call is TRBV7-8, the J call TRBJ1-6; 8 bases fit TRBD1. The origin of this receptor is a young woman with Graves' hyperthyroidism. Here the CDR3 reads CASSLYRTGRMDSPLHF. CDR3 sequence (DNA): TGTGCCAGCAGCTTATATAGGACAGGGCGTATGGATTCACCCCTCCACTTT.